In its sample, the clone carrying this T cell receptor beta chain was seen many times. The antigen is unknown. Germline assignment: CDR1 SGHDN and CDR2 FVKESK. This CDR3 has 12 amino acids. V lost 1 base to trimming and J lost 4 bases, with 4 bases between them. This sample was included in a study of T-cell reconstitution after alpha-beta-depleted transplantation in children. General study findings and limits: Newly produced T cells mostly provided counts and TCRbeta diversity after one year, as hyperexpanded clones declined. Surviving recipient T cells and thymic progenitors underlay high day-60 TCRbeta diversity in some patients. As was reported, about two months after transplant, alpha-beta T cells came from several hundred expanded graft clones.

Molecular barcoding with unique molecular identifiers was used for the TCRbeta library. One entry per CDR3 protein, called by TCRdb with MiXCR from the PCR reads. The sample includes over 200,000 distinct CDR3 sequences, approximately 11% of them seen just once. The origin of this receptor is a child in the first two years of life with acute myeloid leukemia, due to receive a stem cell transplant. The genes are TRBV14 and TRBJ1-2; no clear D gene. This specimen consisted of PBMCs, obtained before TCRalphabeta/CD19-depleted stem cell transplant. CDR3 sequence reads: CASSQGFYGYTF. CDR3 bases: TGTGCCAGCAGCCAAGGCTTCTATGGCTACACCTTC.